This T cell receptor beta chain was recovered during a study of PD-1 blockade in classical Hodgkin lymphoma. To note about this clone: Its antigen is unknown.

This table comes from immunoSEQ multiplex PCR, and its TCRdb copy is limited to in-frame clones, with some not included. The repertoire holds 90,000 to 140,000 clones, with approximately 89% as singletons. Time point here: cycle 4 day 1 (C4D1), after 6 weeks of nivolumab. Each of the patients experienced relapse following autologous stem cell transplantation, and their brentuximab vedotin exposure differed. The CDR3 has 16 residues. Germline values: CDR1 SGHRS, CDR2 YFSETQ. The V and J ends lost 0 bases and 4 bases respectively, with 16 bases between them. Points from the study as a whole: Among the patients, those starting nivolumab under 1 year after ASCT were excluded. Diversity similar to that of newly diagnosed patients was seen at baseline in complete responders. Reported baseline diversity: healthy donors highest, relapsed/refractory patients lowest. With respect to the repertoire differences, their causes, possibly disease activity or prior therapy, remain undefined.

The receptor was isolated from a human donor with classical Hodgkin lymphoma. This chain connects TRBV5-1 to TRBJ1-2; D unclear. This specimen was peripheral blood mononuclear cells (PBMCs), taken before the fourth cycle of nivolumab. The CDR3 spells CASSLVSGGQFYGYTF. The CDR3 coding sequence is TGCGCCAGCAGCTTGGTGAGTGGCGGCCAGTTCTATGGCTACACCTTC.